This TCR beta chain emerged from a study of beta chain features in type 1 diabetes. Study overall: Sorted cell examination encompassed 85 million to 130 million cells across all samples.

Reverse transcribing all isolated RNA meant expressed TCRB transcripts were sequenced. Samples of naive, central memory and regulatory T cells yielded a mean of about 3.4 million reads. Profiled with immunoSEQ multiplex PCR; TCRdb holds only in-frame clones, not every one. The sample consists of 400,000 to 500,000 clones, over 11% of them appearing once. Averaging approximately 120 mL, one heparinised blood draw came from each individual donor. CD45RO/CCR7/CD25/CD127/CD95/CD27 sorting isolated CD4+ naive, central memory, regulatory and stem cell-like memory cells. The CDR3 covers 11 residues. V was pared by 6 bases and J by 7 bases, with 7 bases between. Germline loops: CDR1 SGHTA, CDR2 FQGNSA. In its sample, this clone was seen a few times.

The genes are TRBV7-2 and TRBJ2-1; TRBD2 is a possible D gene (6 bases). The receptor was isolated from a man aged 25 to 45 in good health. Sequencing was carried out using naive CD4+ T cells from blood. The CDR3 DNA sequence: TGTGCCAGCAGAGGAGGGAATGAGCAGTTCTTC. Translation: CASRGGNEQFF.